The 4 T cell receptor beta chains below come from one sample, sequenced in a study of T cells after yellow fever vaccination. TCRdb reprocessed the 5' RACE reads with MiXCR, giving one entry per CDR3 protein. Among approximately 250,000 distinct CDR3 sequences listed, about 7% were seen once. The sequencing used CD4+ T cells sorted from PBMCs, collected on the day of the yellow fever booster vaccination. Receptors were obtained from a young man who received the YFV17D yellow fever vaccine.

This clonotype was recorded a few times. CDR3 DNA: TGTGCCAGCAGCCTGACCGGGGCAGGGTCGACGGGGTCCTACGAGCAGTACTTC. It translates to CASSLTGAGSTGSYEQYF. J is TRBJ2-7 and V is TRBV11-2; D possibly matches TRBD1 or TRBD2 (5 bases each). This CDR3 spans 18 amino acids. From germline, CDR1 is SGHAT and CDR2 FQNNGV. Trimming removed 5 bases at V and 1 base at J, with 24 bases between. The full variable domain, its missing parts supplied by reference TRBV11-2 and TRBJ2-7, is EAGVAQSPRYKIIEKRQSVAFWCNPISGHATLYWYQQILGQGPKLLIQFQNNGVVDDSQLPKDRFSAERLKGVDSTLKIQPAKLEDSAVYLCASSLTGAGSTGSYEQYFGPGTRLTVT.

V is TRBV29-1 and J is TRBJ1-1; no reliable D call. This CDR3 comprises 12 residues. The ends were cut back, 7 bases at V and 5 bases at J, with 14 bases in the middle. CDR1 SQVTM and CDR2 ANQGSEA come from the germline V gene. CDR3 sequence reads: CSGTDGVTEAFF. CDR3 in DNA: TGCAGCGGCACCGACGGGGTTACTGAAGCTTTCTTT.

This clonotype was detected many times. This sequence joins TRBV5-1 and TRBJ2-1; D possibly corresponds to TRBD2 (6 bases). This CDR3 contains 14 residues. V shed 0 bases and J shed 6 bases, with 10 bases lying between them. The germline gives CDR1 SGHRS, CDR2 YFSETQ. The CDR3, as DNA: TGCGCCAGCAGCTTGGGGGAGCGGGTCAATGAGCAGTTCTTC. Its protein is CASSLGERVNEQFF.

This clonotype was recorded many times. J is TRBJ2-7 and V is TRBV11-2; maybe TRBD1 (8 bases). The CDR3 totals 15 residues. Germline V lookup: CDR1 SGHAT, CDR2 FQNNGV. Trimming stripped 3 bases from V and 1 base from J, with 13 bases between. DNA of the CDR3: TGTGCCAGCAGCTTCGACAGGGGAGGGTCCTACGAGCAGTACTTC. It is translated as CASSFDRGGSYEQYF.